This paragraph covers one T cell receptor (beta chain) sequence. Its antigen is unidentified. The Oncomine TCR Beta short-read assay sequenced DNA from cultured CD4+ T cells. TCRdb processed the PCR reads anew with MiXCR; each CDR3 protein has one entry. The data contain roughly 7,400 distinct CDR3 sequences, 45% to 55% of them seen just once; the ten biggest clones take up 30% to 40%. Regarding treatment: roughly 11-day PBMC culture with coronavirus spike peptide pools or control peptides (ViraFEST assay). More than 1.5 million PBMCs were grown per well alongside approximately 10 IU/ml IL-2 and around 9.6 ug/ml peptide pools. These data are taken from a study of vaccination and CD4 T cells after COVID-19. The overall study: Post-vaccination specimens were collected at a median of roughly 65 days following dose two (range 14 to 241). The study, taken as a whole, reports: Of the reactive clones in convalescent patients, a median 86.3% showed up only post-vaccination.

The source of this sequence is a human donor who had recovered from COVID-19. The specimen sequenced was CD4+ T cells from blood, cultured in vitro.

This CDR3 is CASSLVQGNTGELFF. CDR3 nucleotides: TGTGCCAGCAGCTTAGTTCAGGGGAACACCGGGGAGCTGTTTTTT. This sequence joins TRBV7-2 and TRBJ2-2, with TRBD1 as a possible D gene (5 bases). Trimming cost V 1 base and J 1 base, with 7 bases left between them. The CDR3 extends over 15 amino acids. Germline V gene sequence: CDR1 SGHTA, CDR2 FQGNSA.